The 10 T cell receptor beta chains presented below share a single source sample, sequenced in a study of T cells in Graves' hyperthyroidism and ophthalmopathy. The investigators amplified TCR beta CDR3 regions from RNA transcripts. The HTBI primer set served for first-round RT-PCR of the TCR CDR3. MiXCR, applied by TCRdb to the multiplex PCR reads, yields one record per CDR3 protein. The sample lists about 510,000 distinct CDR3 sequences; approximately 15% were seen once. Sequencing was done on a sample of blood. The receptors were sampled from a woman in her forties with Graves' hyperthyroidism.

This clonotype was picked up many times. The V call is TRBV28, the J call TRBJ1-5; tentative D call: TRBD1 (6 bases). Trimming shortened V by 2 bases and J by 5 bases, and 16 bases separated the two germline ends. The CDR3 totals 16 residues. CDR1 is MDHEN and CDR2 is SYDVKM in the germline V gene. CDR3 DNA: TGTGCCAGCAGTTTAGGGCCAGGGAAGGGGGATCAGCCCCAGCATTTT. Its translation is CASSLGPGKGDQPQHF.

The V call is TRBV6-1, the J call TRBJ1-1; 7 nucleotides match TRBD1. The germline V gene encodes CDR1 MNHNS and CDR2 SASEGT. The ends lost 5 bases at V and 3 bases at J; junction bases unmatched: 9. The CDR3 sequence is 15 residues long. CDR3 DNA sequence: TGTGCCAGCAGTCAAATTGACAGGGCCTACACTGAAGCTTTCTTT. It yields the protein CASSQIDRAYTEAFF.

The rearrangement uses TRBV29-1 and TRBJ2-1; perhaps TRBD1 as D (5 bases). The germline V gene encodes CDR1 SQVTM and CDR2 ANQGSEA. The CDR3 has 12 residues. Trimming took 7 bases from V and 9 from J, leaving 16 bases between them. CDR3 loop: CSGTPTAVEQFF. CDR3 nucleotide sequence: TGCAGCGGTACCCCGACAGCCGTTGAGCAGTTCTTC.

There are a few counts of this clonotype. The rearrangement joins TRBV28 to TRBJ1-5; D unresolved. V was cut by 4 bases and J by 2 bases, with 12 bases left in between. The CDR3 runs to 15 residues. Per germline, CDR1 MDHEN and CDR2 SYDVKM. The CDR3, as DNA: TGTGCCAGCAGTTCCCCTTCCTCGGGCAATCAGCCCCAGCATTTT. Protein: CASSSPSSGNQPQHF.

The chain combines TRBV5-1 with TRBJ2-5; 7 bases map to TRBD1. V trimming: 5 bases; J trimming: 5 bases; junction bases outside the gene matches: 9. The V gene's germline CDR1 is SGHRS and CDR2 YFSETQ. The CDR3 contains 14 residues. CDR3 residues: CASRKQGIGETQYF. In nucleotides, the CDR3 is TGCGCCAGCAGAAAACAGGGGATCGGGGAGACCCAGTACTTC. Full variable domain (outside the CDR3, taken from reference TRBV5-1 and TRBJ2-5): KAGVTQTPRYLIKTRGQQVTLSCSPISGHRSVSWYQQTPGQGLQFLFEYFSETQRNKGNFPGRFSGRQFSNSRSEMNVSTLELGDSALYLCASRKQGIGETQYFGPGTRLLVL.

This clonotype was detected ten times or more. The genes are TRBV29-1 and TRBJ2-1, with D perhaps being TRBD1 or TRBD2 (5 bases each). This CDR3 is built from 15 residues. Germline lookup yields CDR1 SQVTM and CDR2 ANQGSEA. Trimming cost V 6 bases and J 0 bases, with 15 bases left between them. The CDR3 nucleotides are TGCAGCGTGGCCGGGGACGCGAGCTCCTACAATGAGCAGTTCTTC. Residues: CSVAGDASSYNEQFF.

This rearrangement joins TRBV24-1 to TRBJ1-4; D is perhaps TRBD1 (6 bases). Germline CDR1 reads KGHDR; CDR2 reads SFDVKD. Deletions cut 7 bases from V and 4 bases from J, with 12 bases between. The CDR3 loop spans 14 amino acids. CDR3 loop: CATSTGQLNEKLFF. CDR3 nucleotides: TGTGCCACCAGCACGGGACAACTTAATGAAAAACTGTTTTTT.

The chain is built from TRBV27 and TRBJ1-6; 8 nucleotides line up with TRBD1. Germline CDR1 and CDR2: MNHEY and SMNVEV (reference sequence). V trimming: 5 bases; J trimming: 0 bases; junction bases outside the gene matches: 15. The CDR3 covers 20 residues. The CDR3 here is CASSPRWDRTTSSYNSPLHF. The DNA for the CDR3 is TGTGCCAGCAGTCCACGCTGGGACAGGACCACCTCCTCCTATAATTCACCCCTCCACTTT.

This clonotype was detected ten times or more. The gene calls are TRBV28 and TRBJ2-3, with D unresolved. Germline-derived CDR1 and CDR2 are MDHEN and SYDVKM. Trimming stripped 3 bases from V and 1 base from J, with 5 bases between. The CDR3 runs 13 residues. The CDR3 spells CASSFMGTDTQYF. CDR3 nucleotide sequence: TGTGCCAGCAGTTTTATGGGCACAGATACGCAGTATTTT.

CDR3 nucleotide sequence: TGTGCCAGCAGCTCCGGGGGTAGCGGGAGAGATACGCAGTATTTT. This encodes CASSSGGSGRDTQYF. This chain connects TRBV7-9 to TRBJ2-3; 9 nucleotides match TRBD2. With 4 bases clipped from V and 5 bases from J, the junction kept 7 bases outside the gene matches. The CDR3 is 15 amino acids. CDR1 is SEHNR, CDR2 FQNEAQ, per germline (reference sequence).